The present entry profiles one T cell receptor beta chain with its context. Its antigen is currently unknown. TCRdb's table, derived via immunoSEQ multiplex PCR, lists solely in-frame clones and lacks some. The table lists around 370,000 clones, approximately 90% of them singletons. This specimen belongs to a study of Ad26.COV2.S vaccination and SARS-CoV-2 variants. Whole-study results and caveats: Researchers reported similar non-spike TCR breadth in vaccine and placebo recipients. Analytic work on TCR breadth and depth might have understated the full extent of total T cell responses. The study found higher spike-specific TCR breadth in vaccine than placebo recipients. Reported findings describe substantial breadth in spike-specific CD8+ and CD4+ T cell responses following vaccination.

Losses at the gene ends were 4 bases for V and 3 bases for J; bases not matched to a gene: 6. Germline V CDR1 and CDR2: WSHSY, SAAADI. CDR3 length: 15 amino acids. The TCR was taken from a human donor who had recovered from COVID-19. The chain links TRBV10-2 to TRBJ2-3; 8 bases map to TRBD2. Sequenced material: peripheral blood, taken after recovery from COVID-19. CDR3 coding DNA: TGCGCCAGCAGTGCTACGCGGGGGGATACAGATACGCAGTATTTT. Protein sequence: CASSATRGDTDTQYF.